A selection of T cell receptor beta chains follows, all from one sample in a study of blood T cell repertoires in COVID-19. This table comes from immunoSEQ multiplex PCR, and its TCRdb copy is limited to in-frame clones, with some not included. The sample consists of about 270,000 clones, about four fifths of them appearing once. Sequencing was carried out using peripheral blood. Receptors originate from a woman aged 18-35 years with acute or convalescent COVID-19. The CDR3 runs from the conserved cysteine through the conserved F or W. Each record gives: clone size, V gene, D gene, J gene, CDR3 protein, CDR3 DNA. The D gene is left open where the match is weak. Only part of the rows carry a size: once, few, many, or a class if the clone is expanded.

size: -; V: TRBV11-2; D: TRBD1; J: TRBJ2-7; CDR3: CASSQGTGDSYEQYF; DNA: TGTGCCAGCAGCCAAGGGACAGGAGACTCCTACGAGCAGTACTTC
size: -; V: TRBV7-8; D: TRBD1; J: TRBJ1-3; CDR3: CASSVDRESTIYF; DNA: TGTGCCAGCAGCGTAGACAGGGAGAGCACCATATATTTT
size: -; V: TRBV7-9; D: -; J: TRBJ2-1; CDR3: CASSLTGQLYNEQFF; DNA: TGTGCCAGCAGCTTAACAGGACAACTATACAATGAGCAGTTCTTC
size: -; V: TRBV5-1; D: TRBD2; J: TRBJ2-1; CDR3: CASSKGLAGVNEQFF; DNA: TGCGCCAGCAGCAAGGGACTAGCGGGCGTCAATGAGCAGTTCTTC
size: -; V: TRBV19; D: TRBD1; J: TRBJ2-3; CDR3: CASSPRDRSTDTQYF; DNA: TGTGCCAGTAGTCCGAGGGACAGGTCCACAGATACGCAGTATTTT
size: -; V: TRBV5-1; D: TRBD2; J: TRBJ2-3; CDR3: CASSLISGSGKDTQYF; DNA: TGCGCCAGCAGCTTGATCAGCGGGAGCGGTAAGGATACGCAGTATTTT
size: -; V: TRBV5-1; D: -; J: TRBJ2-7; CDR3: CASSSTSYEQYF; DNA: TGCGCCAGCAGCTCCACATCCTACGAGCAGTACTTC
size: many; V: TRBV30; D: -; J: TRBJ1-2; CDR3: CACRQELYGYTF; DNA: TGTGCCTGTCGACAGGAGCTCTATGGCTACACCTTC
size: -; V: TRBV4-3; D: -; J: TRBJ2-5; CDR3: CASSQDLGQIETQYF; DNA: TGCGCCAGCAGCCAAGATTTAGGACAGATAGAGACCCAGTACTTC
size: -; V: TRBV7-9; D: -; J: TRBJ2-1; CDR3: CASSSLSGNEQFF; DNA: TGTGCCAGCAGCTCCTTGAGTGGCAATGAGCAGTTCTTC
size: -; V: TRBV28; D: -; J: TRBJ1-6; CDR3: CASRAGRNNSPLHF; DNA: TGTGCCAGCAGAGCGGGCAGGAATAATTCACCCCTCCACTTT
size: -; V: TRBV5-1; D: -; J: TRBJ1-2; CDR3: CASSFPLEGGYTF; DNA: TGCGCCAGCAGCTTCCCCCTGGAGGGGGGCTACACCTTC
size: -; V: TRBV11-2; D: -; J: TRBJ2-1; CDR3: CASSPLYGDTYNEQFF; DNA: TGTGCCAGCAGCCCCCTCTACGGGGATACCTACAATGAGCAGTTCTTC
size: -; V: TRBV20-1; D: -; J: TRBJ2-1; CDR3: CSVYPGGEQFF; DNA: TGCAGTGTATACCCAGGTGGTGAGCAGTTCTTC
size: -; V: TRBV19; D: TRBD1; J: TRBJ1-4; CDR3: CASSMGTGLNEKLFF; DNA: TGTGCCAGTAGTATGGGGACAGGGTTAAATGAAAAACTGTTTTTT
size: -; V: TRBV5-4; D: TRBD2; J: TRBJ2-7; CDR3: CASSFAGERAHEQYF; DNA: TGTGCCAGCAGTTTCGCGGGAGAGCGGGCCCACGAGCAGTACTTC
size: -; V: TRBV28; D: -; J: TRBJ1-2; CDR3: CASSLFSVYGYTF; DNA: TGTGCCAGCAGTTTATTCTCGGTATATGGCTACACCTTC
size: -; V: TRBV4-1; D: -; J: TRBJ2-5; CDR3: CASSQDRGARETQYF; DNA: TGCGCCAGCAGCCAAGATCGGGGGGCCCGGGAGACCCAGTACTTC
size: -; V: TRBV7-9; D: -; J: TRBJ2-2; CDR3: CASSLDRNTGELFF; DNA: TGTGCCAGCAGCTTAGACAGGAACACCGGGGAGCTGTTTTTT
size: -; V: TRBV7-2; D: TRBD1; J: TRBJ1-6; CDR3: CASRAGTGGSPLHF; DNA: TGTGCCAGCAGAGCCGGGACAGGGGGTTCACCCCTCCACTTT
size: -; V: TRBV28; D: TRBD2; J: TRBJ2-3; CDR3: CASSRLALGQYF; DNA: TGTGCCAGCAGCAGACTAGCATTAGGGCAGTATTTT
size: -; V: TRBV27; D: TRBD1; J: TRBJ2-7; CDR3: CASSLSTGTYEQYF; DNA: TGTGCCAGCAGTTTATCGACAGGGACCTACGAGCAGTACTTC
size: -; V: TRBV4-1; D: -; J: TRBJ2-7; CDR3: CASSQESVLGGSYEQYF; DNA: TGCGCCAGCAGCCAAGAGTCTGTATTGGGGGGCTCCTACGAGCAGTACTTC
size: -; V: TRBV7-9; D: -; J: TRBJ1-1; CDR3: CASSLGDWVNTEAFF; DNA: TGTGCCAGCAGCTTAGGGGACTGGGTGAACACTGAAGCTTTCTTT
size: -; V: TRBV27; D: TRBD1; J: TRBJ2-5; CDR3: CASSHDRERETQYF; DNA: TGTGCCAGCAGTCATGACAGGGAACGGGAGACCCAGTACTTC
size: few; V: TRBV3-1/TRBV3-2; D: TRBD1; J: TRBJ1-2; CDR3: CASSQEMGTGDGFYGYTF; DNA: TGTGCCAGCAGCCAAGAGATGGGGACAGGGGACGGCTTTTATGGCTACACCTTC
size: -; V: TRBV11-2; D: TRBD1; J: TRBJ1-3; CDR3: CASSSDRAGNTIYF; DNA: TGTGCCAGCAGCTCGGACAGGGCTGGAAACACCATATATTTT
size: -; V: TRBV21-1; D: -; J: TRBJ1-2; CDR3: CASSSWTVDGYTF; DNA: TGTGCCAGCAGCAGCTGGACAGTTGATGGCTACACCTTC
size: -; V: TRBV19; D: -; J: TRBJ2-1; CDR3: CASKSGNEQFF; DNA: TGTGCCAGTAAGAGCGGTAATGAGCAGTTCTTC
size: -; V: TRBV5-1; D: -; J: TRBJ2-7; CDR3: CASSLEGASGGEQYF; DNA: TGCGCCAGCAGCTTGGAGGGGGCCTCGGGAGGGGAGCAGTACTTC
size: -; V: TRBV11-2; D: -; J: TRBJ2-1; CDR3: CASSLDPRELSDNEQFF; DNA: TGTGCCAGCAGCTTAGACCCCCGGGAGCTAAGCGACAATGAGCAGTTCTTC
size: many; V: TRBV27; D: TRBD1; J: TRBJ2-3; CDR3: CASSSTGGTDTQYF; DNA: TGTGCCAGCAGTTCGACAGGGGGCACAGATACGCAGTATTTT
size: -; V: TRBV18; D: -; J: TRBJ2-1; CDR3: CASSLGTPYNEQFF; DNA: TGTGCCAGCTCATTAGGGACACCATACAATGAGCAGTTCTTC
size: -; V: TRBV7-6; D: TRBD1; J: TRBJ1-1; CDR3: CASSQDRQRYTEAFF; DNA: TGTGCCAGCAGCCAGGACAGGCAGAGATACACTGAAGCTTTCTTT
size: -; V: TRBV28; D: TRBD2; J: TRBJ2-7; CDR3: CASSAGDGTYEQYF; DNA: TGTGCCAGCAGTGCGGGGGACGGGACCTACGAGCAGTACTTC
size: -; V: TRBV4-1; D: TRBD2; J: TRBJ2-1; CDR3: CASSQAEGTSWDEQFF; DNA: TGCGCCAGCAGCCAAGCCGAAGGGACTAGCTGGGATGAGCAGTTCTTC
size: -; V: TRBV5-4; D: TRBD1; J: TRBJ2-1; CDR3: CASSFQGARDEQFF; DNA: TGTGCCAGCAGCTTTCAGGGGGCGCGGGATGAGCAGTTCTTC